This is a list of T cell receptor beta chains from one sample in a study of PD-1 blockade in classical Hodgkin lymphoma. The assay was immunoSEQ multiplex PCR, and TCRdb's table has in-frame clones only and misses some. The sample shows roughly 100,000 clones, around 80% of them seen only once. The sequenced sample was peripheral blood mononuclear cells (PBMCs), obtained before the fourth cycle of nivolumab. These receptor sequences come from a human donor with classical Hodgkin lymphoma. CDR3s include the opening cysteine and the closing phenylalanine or tryptophan. The D gene is left open where the match is weak. A row's size may be missing; if present it is once, few, many or a size class.

V,J,D,size,CDR3,DNA
TRBV13,TRBJ2-7,-,-,CASTPRPSPLTYEQYF,TGTGCCAGCACTCCCAGACCTTCCCCCTTGACCTACGAGCAGTACTTC
TRBV5-4,TRBJ2-1,-,-,CASSLSRGADDNEQFF,TGTGCCAGCAGCCTGTCTCGGGGGGCGGACGACAATGAGCAGTTCTTC
TRBV9,TRBJ2-6,-,-,CASTQGDPGANVLTF,TGTGCCAGCACCCAAGGGGACCCTGGGGCCAACGTCCTGACTTTC
TRBV6-6,TRBJ2-1,TRBD1,-,CASLGSGGAYNEQFF,TGTGCCAGCTTAGGTTCAGGGGGCGCGTACAATGAGCAGTTCTTC
TRBV5-6,TRBJ1-2,-,-,CASSFWGGYTF,TGTGCCAGCAGCTTTTGGGGGGGCTACACCTTC
TRBV19,TRBJ2-2,-,-,CASSKQGLGTGELFF,TGTGCCAGTAGTAAGCAGGGTTTGGGCACCGGGGAGCTGTTTTTT
TRBV12-1,TRBJ2-7,-,-,CARGGSYEQYF,TGTGCCAGAGGGGGCTCCTACGAGCAGTACTTC
TRBV25-1,TRBJ2-7,-,-,CASTKGVLHYEQYF,TGTGCCAGCACCAAAGGGGTTCTCCACTACGAGCAGTACTTC
TRBV11-2,TRBJ2-5,-,-,CASSVTLETQYF,TGTGCCAGCAGCGTCACTTTAGAGACCCAGTACTTC
TRBV10-3,TRBJ2-2,-,-,CAIGKVDTGELFF,TGTGCCATCGGGAAGGTTGACACCGGGGAGCTGTTTTTT
TRBV9,TRBJ1-5,-,-,CASSVSGGGNQPQHF,TGTGCCAGCAGCGTGAGTGGGGGGGGCAATCAGCCCCAGCATTTT
TRBV19,TRBJ1-2,-,once,CASSIGRTATLAYGGYTF,TGTGCCAGTAGTATAGGGCGGACGGCGACGCTAGCCTATGGAGGCTACACCTTC
TRBV7-9,TRBJ1-1,-,few,CASSLRRGNTEAFF,TGTGCCAGCAGCCTACGGAGGGGGAACACTGAAGCTTTCTTT
TRBV5-8,TRBJ1-2,-,-,CASSLTVSPAANYGYTF,TGTGCCAGCAGCTTGACGGTCAGTCCCGCCGCTAACTATGGCTACACCTTC
TRBV5-1,TRBJ1-2,-,-,CASRQEGYGYTF,TGCGCCAGCAGGCAGGAGGGCTATGGCTACACCTTC
TRBV7-3,TRBJ2-7,TRBD2,-,CANSLLAGGVEQYF,TGTGCCAACAGCTTACTAGCGGGAGGAGTCGAGCAGTACTTC
TRBV7-2,TRBJ2-7,-,-,CASNWGAGGSYEQYF,TGTGCCAGCAACTGGGGGGCAGGTGGCTCCTACGAGCAGTACTTC
TRBV5-1,TRBJ2-1,-,-,CASSLGLREQFF,TGCGCCAGCAGCTTGGGGCTACGAGAGCAGTTCTTC
TRBV15,TRBJ2-7,-,-,CATSRDLGTPWDAYF,TGTGCCACCAGCAGAGATTTAGGGACACCATGGGACGCGTACTTC
TRBV6-5,TRBJ2-1,-,-,CASSYSGGREQFF,TGTGCCAGCAGTTACTCCGGGGGTAGGGAGCAGTTCTTC
TRBV11-3,TRBJ1-6,TRBD1,-,CASSLRQGDSPLHF,TGTGCCAGCAGCTTACGACAGGGCGATTCACCCCTCCACTTT
TRBV19,TRBJ2-7,-,-,CASSTDFSSYEQYF,TGTGCCAGTAGTACTGATTTCAGCTCCTACGAGCAGTACTTC
TRBV30,TRBJ2-3,-,-,CAYSLATDTQYF,TGTGCATATTCCTTAGCCACAGATACGCAGTATTTT
TRBV27,TRBJ1-2,-,-,CASSESGRGYTF,TGTGCCAGCAGTGAATCAGGAAGAGGCTACACCTTC
TRBV7-3,TRBJ2-2,TRBD2,-,CASSPQGLLNTGELFF,TGTGCCAGCAGCCCCCAGGGACTATTAAACACCGGGGAGCTGTTTTTT
TRBV7-2,TRBJ1-2,-,-,CASSLVPTVTYGYTF,TGTGCCAGCAGCTTAGTCCCGACAGTAACATATGGCTACACCTTC
TRBV7-9,TRBJ1-6,TRBD1,-,CASSSGQGAYSPLHF,TGTGCCAGCAGCTCGGGACAGGGGGCTTATTCACCCCTCCACTTT
TRBV5-8,TRBJ2-5,TRBD1,-,CASSLGTGFEETQYF,TGTGCCAGCAGCTTGGGGACAGGGTTCGAAGAGACCCAGTACTTC
TRBV5-1,TRBJ1-6,TRBD1,-,CASSFRGGSYNSPLHF,TGCGCCAGCAGCTTCAGGGGGGGATCCTATAATTCACCCCTCCACTTT
TRBV19,TRBJ1-6,TRBD1,once,CASSRWDRGPNSPLHF,TGTGCCAGTAGTAGATGGGACAGGGGCCCTAATTCACCCCTCCACTTT
TRBV18,TRBJ2-3,TRBD2,-,CASSPTSGGPSTDTQYF,TGTGCCAGCTCACCGACTAGCGGGGGACCCAGCACAGATACGCAGTATTTT
TRBV28,TRBJ1-2,-,-,CASSFNWPGGYTF,TGTGCCAGCAGTTTTAATTGGCCTGGTGGCTACACCTTC
TRBV18,TRBJ2-5,-,-,CASTTRPRMGEETQYF,TGTGCCAGCACCACCCGGCCTCGAATGGGGGAAGAGACCCAGTACTTC
TRBV27,TRBJ1-6,-,-,CASSLGPWNNSPLHF,TGTGCCAGCAGTTTAGGGCCCTGGAATAATTCACCCCTCCACTTT
TRBV6-6,TRBJ2-7,-,many,CASSYGPREGEYF,TGTGCCAGCAGTTACGGCCCCAGGGAGGGGGAGTACTTC
TRBV7-2,TRBJ1-2,-,few,CASSSNYGYTF,TGTGCCAGCAGCTCCAACTATGGCTACACCTTC
TRBV29-1,TRBJ2-1,TRBD2,-,CSVAGLAGGPYNEQFF,TGCAGCGTCGCTGGACTAGCGGGAGGCCCCTACAATGAGCAGTTCTTC
TRBV10-3,TRBJ2-1,TRBD1,-,CATSTTGTGDEQFF,TGTGCCACCTCAACCACCGGGACAGGGGATGAGCAGTTCTTC
TRBV10-3,TRBJ1-3,-,-,CAISEQAYGNTIYF,TGTGCCATCAGTGAGCAGGCTTACGGAAACACCATATATTTT
TRBV5-6,TRBJ2-3,-,-,CASSLNLEGTQYF,TGTGCCAGCAGCTTGAACTTAGAAGGTACGCAGTATTTT
TRBV6-5,TRBJ1-2,TRBD1,-,CASSTRDRYYGYTF,TGTGCCAGCAGTACCCGGGACAGGTACTATGGCTACACCTTC
TRBV28,TRBJ2-7,TRBD1,-,CASSPGTVGLGEQYF,TGTGCCAGCAGCCCCGGGACAGTAGGACTTGGGGAGCAGTACTTC
TRBV7-2,TRBJ1-6,TRBD1,-,CASSLVGTGRSPLHF,TGTGCCAGCAGCTTAGTTGGGACAGGACGTTCACCCCTCCACTTT
TRBV19,TRBJ2-3,-,few,CASSIEYRDTQYF,TGTGCCAGTAGTATAGAATACAGAGATACGCAGTATTTT
TRBV6-5,TRBJ2-1,-,-,CASSRRASSYNEQFF,TGTGCCAGCAGTAGGAGGGCCAGCTCCTACAATGAGCAGTTCTTC
TRBV4-3,TRBJ1-2,-,-,CASSQGLGVGYTF,TGCGCCAGCAGCCAGGGGCTAGGGGTTGGCTACACCTTC
TRBV2,TRBJ2-7,TRBD1,-,CASSGGGQGTYEQYF,TGTGCCAGCAGTGGGGGGGGACAGGGCACCTACGAGCAGTACTTC